This T cell receptor beta chain was sequenced during a study of blood T cell repertoires in COVID-19. The overall study: Sites in the United States, Italy and Spain provided acute and convalescent COVID-19 samples.

Germline lookup yields CDR1 SGHNT and CDR2 YYREEE (reference sequence). V lost 3 bases, J lost 4 bases, and 4 bases stayed unmatched. The CDR3 is 15 amino acids. Original methodology: Estimation of nucleated cell counts was performed using reference gene primer amplification. Assay: immunoSEQ multiplex PCR; the TCRdb copy retains only in-frame clones and omits some. V and J calls and clone size are given by that table; D and trimming were obtained from the DNA. The sample records fewer than 200,000 clones, 86% being singletons. This chain uses TRBV5-4 with TRBJ2-2; 9 bases agree with TRBD1. This TCR derives from a man aged 70 or older with active or convalescent COVID-19. The specimen was peripheral blood. The CDR3 DNA reads as TGTGCCAGCAGCTCTCCGGACAGGGGCACCGGGGAGCTGTTTTTT. It yields the protein CASSSPDRGTGELFF.